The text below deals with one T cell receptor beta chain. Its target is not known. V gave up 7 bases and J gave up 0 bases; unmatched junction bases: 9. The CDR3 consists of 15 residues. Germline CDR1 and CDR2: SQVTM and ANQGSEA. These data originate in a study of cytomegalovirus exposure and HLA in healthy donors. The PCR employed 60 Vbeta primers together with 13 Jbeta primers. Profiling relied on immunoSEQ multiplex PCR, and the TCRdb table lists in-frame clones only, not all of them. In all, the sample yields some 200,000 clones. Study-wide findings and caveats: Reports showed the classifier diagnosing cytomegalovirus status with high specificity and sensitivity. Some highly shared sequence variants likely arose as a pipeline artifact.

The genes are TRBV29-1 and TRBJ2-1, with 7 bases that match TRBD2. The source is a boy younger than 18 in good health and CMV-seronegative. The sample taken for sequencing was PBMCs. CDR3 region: CSAGIGGSSYNEQFF. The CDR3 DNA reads TGCAGCGCTGGAATTGGCGGGAGCTCCTACAATGAGCAGTTCTTC.